This record looks at one T cell receptor (beta chain) sequence and its context. This table comes from immunoSEQ multiplex PCR, and its TCRdb copy is limited to in-frame clones, with some not included. The sample contains 70,000 to 95,000 clones, almost 95% of which appear only once. This record comes from a study of T cell changes during pregnancy in multiple sclerosis. Germline values: CDR1 MNHEY, CDR2 SMNVEV (reference sequence). This CDR3 has 15 residues. Trimming cost V 5 bases and J 2 bases, with 16 bases left between them. The chain has TRBV27 and TRBJ2-7; D remains ambiguous. This sequence was found in a female donor with multiple sclerosis, enrolled in a pregnancy study. Sequencing used peripheral blood, obtained in the third trimester of pregnancy. The DNA for the CDR3 is TGTGCCAGCAGTCTTGCCGTACCCCGGGCCTACGAGCAGTACTTC. Protein product: CASSLAVPRAYEQYF.